One sample yielded the 24 T cell receptor beta chains listed below, sequenced in a study of blood T cell repertoires in COVID-19. The assay was immunoSEQ multiplex PCR, and TCRdb's table has in-frame clones only and misses some. The sample yields about 200,000 clones, roughly 75% seen once. The sample consisted of peripheral blood. These receptors were collected from a woman in her seventies with acute or convalescent COVID-19.

The genes are TRBV5-4 and TRBJ1-2; 9 bases are a match to TRBD1. Germline values: CDR1 SGHNT, CDR2 YYREEE (reference sequence). Germline trimming cut 4 bases from V and 2 bases from J; bases unmatched to any gene: 3. CDR3 length: 14 amino acids. CDR3 in DNA: TGTGCCAGCAGCATGGGACAGGGAAACTATGGCTACACCTTC. It codes for CASSMGQGNYGYTF.

V is TRBV2 and J is TRBJ1-5, with TRBD1 matching 8 bases. This CDR3 spans 19 amino acids. Trimming removed 5 bases from V and 1 base from J; junction bases left unmatched: 16. CDR1 and CDR2 (germline): SNHLY, FYNNEI. The CDR3 DNA reads TGTGCCAGCAGTCACGGGGCCAGGGGGCGCTTTTTAAGCAATCAGCCCCAGCATTTT. Encoded protein: CASSHGARGRFLSNQPQHF.

The CDR3 is CATSDPGTGKNEKLFF. The CDR3 coding sequence is TGTGCCACCAGTGATCCTGGGACAGGGAAGAATGAAAAACTGTTTTTT. The chain combines TRBV24-1 with TRBJ1-4; 9 bases are a match to TRBD1. There are 16 residues in the CDR3. Germline trimming cut 3 bases from V and 5 bases from J; bases unmatched to any gene: 6. Germline assignment: CDR1 KGHDR and CDR2 SFDVKD.

The V gene is TRBV11-2, the J gene TRBJ2-3, with TRBD2 matching over 10 bases. Germline V gene data show CDR1 as SGHAT and CDR2 as FQNNGV. V was pared by 2 bases and J by 3 bases, with 5 bases of the junction left unmatched. The length of the CDR3 is 16 residues. The CDR3 sequence is CASSLTLLAGTDTQYF. DNA of the CDR3: TGTGCCAGCAGCTTAACCCTACTAGCGGGAACAGATACGCAGTATTTT.

In its sample, this clone was seen once. The chain has TRBV6-1 and TRBJ1-5; D unresolved. The CDR3 runs to 14 residues. Germline V gives CDR1 MNHNS, CDR2 SASEGT. The V gene lost 6 bases and the J gene lost 7 bases, with 16 bases spanning the gap. The CDR3 is CASSLPGESQPQHF. Written as DNA, the CDR3 is TGTGCCAGCAGCCTCCCGGGAGAAAGCCAGCCCCAGCATTTT.

The V gene is TRBV18, the J gene TRBJ1-2, with TRBD1 as a possible D gene (5 bases). The CDR3 has 13 amino acids. The germline gives CDR1 KGHSH, CDR2 LQKENI. With 5 bases removed from V and 7 bases from J, the gap between germline ends came to 14 bases. Here the CDR3 reads CASSSGGWAGYTF. CDR3 DNA sequence: TGTGCCAGCTCATCCGGGGGTTGGGCTGGCTACACCTTC.

This chain connects TRBV10-2 to TRBJ1-4, with TRBD1 matching over 9 bases. From germline, CDR1 is WSHSY and CDR2 SAAADI. The CDR3 has 15 amino acids. The junction had 5 bases not matched to a gene; V was cut back by 1 base and J by 8 bases. This chain's CDR3 is CASSEYRGLVEKLFF. The DNA of the CDR3 is TGCGCCAGCAGTGAGTACAGGGGGCTTGTGGAAAAACTGTTTTTT.

The table lists this clone with a few counts. This sequence joins TRBV19 and TRBJ1-3, with D unresolved. Germline CDR1 and CDR2: LNHDA and SQIVND (reference sequence). The V gene lost 3 bases and the J gene lost 0 bases, with 15 bases spanning the gap. The CDR3 consists of 17 residues. The CDR3 DNA sequence: TGTGCCAGTAGTATTTTTCTGGGCACCTCCTCTGGAAACACCATATATTTT. This codes for CASSIFLGTSSGNTIYF. The variable domain in full, with the rest retrieved from reference TRBV19 and TRBJ1-3, is DGGITQSPKYLFRKEGQNVTLSCEQNLNHDAMYWYRQDPGQGLRLIYYSQIVNDFQKGDIAEGYSVSREKKESFPLTVTSAQKNPTAFYLCASSIFLGTSSGNTIYFGEGSWLTVV.

This chain uses TRBV5-1 with TRBJ2-3; D gene ambiguous. Germline CDR1 reads SGHRS; CDR2 reads YFSETQ. Trimming removed 0 bases from V and 0 bases from J, with 11 bases in between. This CDR3 spans 16 amino acids. CDR3 sequence: CASSLVPGASTDTQYF. DNA for the CDR3: TGCGCCAGCAGCTTGGTGCCCGGAGCTAGCACAGATACGCAGTATTTT.

This clone was counted a few times. V usage is TRBV27 and J usage is TRBJ2-5; 8 nucleotides line up with TRBD2. Germline loops: CDR1 MNHEY, CDR2 SMNVEV (reference sequence). V was clipped by 2 bases and J by 4 bases; unmatched bases: 6. The CDR3 has 15 residues. CDR3 sequence: CASSLRSSGGETQYF. Here the CDR3 DNA reads TGTGCCAGCAGTTTAAGGTCCAGCGGGGGAGAGACCCAGTACTTC.

This clone was recorded only once. The V and J genes are TRBV7-9 and TRBJ1-1; TRBD1 matches 11 bases. The ends lost 4 bases at V and 5 bases at J; junction bases unmatched: 9. The CDR3 runs 16 residues. Per the germline V gene, CDR1 is SEHNR and CDR2 is FQNEAQ (reference sequence). DNA for the CDR3: TGTGCCAGCAGCTCACCGGGACAGGGGGTGTATACTGAAGCTTTCTTT. Protein product: CASSSPGQGVYTEAFF.

Concerning this clone: A junction boundary mismatches the germline segment, possibly from a read error. This CDR3 reads CASSSRDSFF. In DNA form, the CDR3 reads TGTGCCAGCAGTTCCCGGGACTCTTTCTTC. The chain recombines TRBV6-5 with TRBJ2-7, with TRBD2 as a possible D gene (6 bases). Germline assignment: CDR1 MNHEY and CDR2 SVGAGI. The CDR3 runs to 10 residues.

V and J are TRBV15 and TRBJ1-5; D perhaps matches TRBD1 (5 bases). Trimming removed 6 bases at V and 0 bases at J, with 9 bases between. The CDR3 runs to 14 residues. Germline assignment: CDR1 LNHNV and CDR2 YYDKDF (reference sequence). The chain's CDR3 is CATRDNFSNQPQHF. The CDR3 DNA reads TGTGCCACCAGGGACAACTTTAGCAATCAGCCCCAGCATTTT.

The J gene is TRBJ2-5, the V gene TRBV3-1 (or the pseudogene TRBV3-2); D is possibly TRBD1 (6 bases). CDR1 LGHDT and CDR2 YNNKEL come from the germline V gene (reference sequence). The V end was cut by 6 bases, the J end by 0 bases, with 14 bases between. The CDR3 extends over 15 amino acids. This CDR3 is CASRPRQVYQETQYF. The CDR3 region has the DNA TGTGCCAGCAGACCTCGACAGGTTTACCAAGAGACCCAGTACTTC.

The rearrangement links TRBV27 to TRBJ2-1; TRBD2 matches 8 bases. This CDR3 is built from 15 residues. Trimming cost V 10 bases and J 9 bases; bases outside gene matches: 17. The germline gives CDR1 MNHEY, CDR2 SMNVEV (reference sequence). The CDR3 region is CATVSGRAGSGEQFF. CDR3 bases: TGTGCCACAGTAAGCGGGAGAGCGGGCTCTGGTGAGCAGTTCTTC.

This clone was seen only a few times. V and J are TRBV28 and TRBJ2-2; TRBD2 aligns across 14 bases. This CDR3 has 16 amino acids. V trimming: 10 bases; J trimming: 4 bases; junction bases outside the gene matches: 8. Germline V lookup: CDR1 MDHEN, CDR2 SYDVKM. The CDR3 region is CATGTSGSVGTGELFF. The CDR3 coding sequence is TGTGCCACCGGGACTAGCGGGAGCGTTGGCACCGGGGAGCTGTTTTTT.

The rearrangement joins TRBV7-2 to TRBJ2-7; 9 bases map to TRBD2. The CDR3 runs to 15 residues. In germline, CDR1 is SGHTA, CDR2 FQGNSA. V shed 3 bases and J 1 base; nucleotides not matched to a gene: 4. CDR3 nucleotide sequence: TGTGCCAGCAGCTTCCCTAGCGGGAAGTCCTACGAGCAGTACTTC. Translation gives CASSFPSGKSYEQYF.

The chain combines TRBV6-5 with TRBJ2-3; TRBD1 matches at 10 bases. Germline V gene lookup returns CDR1 MNHEY and CDR2 SVGAGI. Losses at the gene ends were 7 bases for V and 7 bases for J; bases not matched to a gene: 8. The CDR3 consists of 14 residues. This chain's CDR3 is CASTLTGGANTQYF. CDR3 bases: TGTGCCAGCACCTTGACAGGGGGCGCAAATACGCAGTATTTT.

This chain connects TRBV3-1 (or the pseudogene TRBV3-2) to TRBJ2-5; D not resolved. V lost 4 bases, J lost 5 bases, and 11 bases lay in between. Germline V gene lookup returns CDR1 LGHDT and CDR2 YNNKEL (reference sequence). The CDR3 spans 13 residues. The CDR3 is CASSRGPGETQYF. The CDR3 DNA sequence: TGTGCCAGCAGCCGTGGCCCCGGGGAGACCCAGTACTTC.

This clone has a handful of counts. V gene TRBV20-1 combines with J gene TRBJ2-5; 7 nucleotides align to TRBD1. CDR1 and CDR2 from the germline V gene are DFQATT and SNEGSKA (reference sequence). J was trimmed by 5 bases and V by 6 bases; bases with no gene match: 3. This CDR3 comprises 11 residues. The CDR3 loop is CSAWDSETQYF. The CDR3 DNA is TGCAGTGCGTGGGACAGTGAGACCCAGTACTTC.

V and J are TRBV2 and TRBJ2-7, with 7 bases fitting TRBD2. CDR1 is SNHLY, CDR2 FYNNEI, per germline. CDR3 length: 14 amino acids. V shed 6 bases, J shed 4 bases, and the junction held 9 bases outside the gene matches. CDR3 bases: TGTGCCAGCAGGTGGGGGGAGGGCCGGTACGAGCAGTACTTC. Amino acids: CASRWGEGRYEQYF.

The chain couples TRBV14 to TRBJ1-2; 8 bases are a match to TRBD1. The CDR3 length is 15 residues. Germline V gene data show CDR1 as SGHDN and CDR2 as FVKESK. V lost 4 bases to trimming and J lost 7 bases; unmatched junction nucleotides: 11. The CDR3 protein is CASSPRGRTGFGYTF. The CDR3 nucleotides read TGTGCCAGCAGCCCCAGAGGGCGGACAGGGTTTGGCTACACCTTC.

The chain is built from TRBV29-1 and TRBJ2-7; D ambiguous. V gave up 1 base and J gave up 4 bases, with 11 bases separating them. Germline loops: CDR1 SQVTM, CDR2 ANQGSEA. This CDR3 has 13 residues. CDR3 protein: CSVEVGETYEQYF. The CDR3 nucleotides are TGCAGCGTTGAAGTGGGTGAGACATACGAGCAGTACTTC.

The V and J genes are TRBV19 and TRBJ2-1, with TRBD2 matching over 8 bases. Germline V gene sequence: CDR1 LNHDA, CDR2 SQIVND (reference sequence). V trimming: 5 bases; J trimming: 7 bases; junction bases outside the gene matches: 10. The CDR3 contains 15 residues. The CDR3 reads CASSRGGRLSNEQFF. The CDR3 DNA reads TGTGCCAGTAGTCGGGGCGGGAGGCTATCAAATGAGCAGTTCTTC. Using reference TRBV19 and TRBJ2-1 for the parts outside the CDR3, the full variable domain is DGGITQSPKYLFRKEGQNVTLSCEQNLNHDAMYWYRQDPGQGLRLIYYSQIVNDFQKGDIAEGYSVSREKKESFPLTVTSAQKNPTAFYLCASSRGGRLSNEQFFGPGTRLTVL.